Sequencing of this T cell receptor beta chain was carried out in a study of control samples from healthy donors and cancer patients. Assay used: immunoSEQ multiplex PCR; TCRdb lists only in-frame clones, some missing. The sample has 400,000 to 450,000 clones, 80% to 95% seen once. Source material: PBMCs. This clonotype was sampled from a man aged 35-49 years with head and neck cancer.

The CDR3 nucleotides are TGTGCCAGTAGTATAGATCGTCAAGGTGGAATGGTCACAGATACGCAGTATTTT. As protein: CASSIDRQGGMVTDTQYF. The chain has TRBV19 and TRBJ2-3; D is undetermined. CDR3 length: 18 residues. Trimming took 0 bases from V and 2 from J, leaving 18 bases between them. Germline V gives CDR1 LNHDA, CDR2 SQIVND (reference sequence).